This is a list of T cell receptor beta chains from one sample in a study of blood T cells in healthy people across ages. TCRdb called the 5' RACE reads again in MiXCR, with one record for every CDR3 protein. The sample shows some 920,000 distinct CDR3 sequences, roughly half of them seen only once. The specimen sequenced was blood. The receptors were gathered from a woman aged 55-75 years in good health. Both conserved end residues are part of each CDR3. D genes are given only for firm matches. Clone size is given for some rows only: seen once, a few or many times, or a class if the clone is expanded.

D gene,CDR3 length,V gene,clone size,J gene,CDR3 protein,CDR3 DNA
-,13,TRBV12-3/TRBV12-4,few,TRBJ2-3,CASNYIGTDTQYF,TGTGCCAGCAACTACATAGGCACAGATACGCAGTATTTT
-,13,TRBV6-1,-,TRBJ2-3,CATPWRSGDTQYF,TGTGCCACCCCCTGGCGCTCGGGAGATACGCAGTATTTT
-,13,TRBV29-1,few,TRBJ2-5,CSESPGEGETQYF,TGCAGTGAATCTCCGGGCGAAGGAGAGACCCAGTACTTC
-,10,TRBV6-4,few,TRBJ2-4,CANGGNIQYF,TGTGCCAACGGAGGAAACATTCAGTACTTC
TRBD1,15,TRBV6-5,once,TRBJ2-7,CASSRTGYGTGEQYF,TGTGCCAGCAGCCGGACAGGGTACGGGACGGGCGAGCAGTACTTC
TRBD2,14,TRBV6-2/TRBV6-3,-,TRBJ2-3,CASRYSGGTDTQYF,TGTGCCAGCAGATATAGCGGGGGCACAGATACGCAGTATTTT
-,14,TRBV2,-,TRBJ2-7,CASRSVGDTYEQYF,TGTGCCAGCAGGTCCGTAGGGGACACCTACGAGCAGTACTTC
TRBD1,18,TRBV5-6,-,TRBJ2-3,CASSLARDRGKRTDTQYF,TGTGCCAGCAGCTTGGCTCGGGACAGGGGGAAAAGGACAGATACGCAGTATTTT
TRBD1,15,TRBV18,-,TRBJ2-7,CASSPPQGQGYEQYF,TGTGCCAGCTCACCACCACAGGGACAGGGCTACGAGCAGTACTTC
TRBD1,12,TRBV2,once,TRBJ2-3,CASRDREDTQYF,TGTGCCAGCAGAGACAGGGAAGATACGCAGTATTTT
TRBD1,16,TRBV5-1,-,TRBJ1-1,CASSSFRDSGSTEAFF,TGCGCCAGCAGCTCCTTCCGGGACAGTGGTAGCACTGAAGCTTTCTTT
TRBD2,16,TRBV2,-,TRBJ2-7,CASSENKRGVPYEQYF,TGTGCCAGCAGTGAAAATAAGCGGGGCGTTCCCTACGAGCAGTACTTC
-,17,TRBV29-1,-,TRBJ2-1,CSVELPGLGLSSYEQFF,TGCAGCGTTGAACTCCCAGGGCTGGGTCTGAGCTCCTACGAGCAGTTCTTC
-,16,TRBV6-6,-,TRBJ1-1,CASSYVLGPRNTEAFF,TGTGCCAGCAGTTATGTTCTCGGCCCTCGGAACACTGAAGCTTTCTTT
TRBD1,14,TRBV2,-,TRBJ2-1,CASRDRVTYNEQFF,TGTGCCAGCAGGGACAGGGTTACCTACAATGAGCAGTTCTTC
TRBD2,14,TRBV27,-,TRBJ2-7,CASSSAGGSNEQYF,TGTGCCAGCAGTTCAGCGGGAGGCAGCAACGAGCAGTACTTC
-,13,TRBV3-1,few,TRBJ2-3,CASSRESGTRKYF,TGTGCCAGCAGCCGCGAATCGGGCACACGCAAGTATTTT
-,13,TRBV29-1,few,TRBJ1-2,CSVTEGWVYGYTF,TGCAGCGTGACCGAGGGCTGGGTCTATGGCTACACCTTC
-,12,TRBV6-6,-,TRBJ1-1,CASSRETGGAFF,TGTGCCAGCAGCCGGGAAACCGGCGGAGCTTTCTTT
-,13,TRBV6-1,-,TRBJ1-5,CASSEGRNQPQHF,TGTGCCAGCAGCGAGGGCAGAAATCAGCCCCAGCATTTT
TRBD1,17,TRBV27,-,TRBJ2-3,CASSLEGKTGWGDTQYF,TGTGCTAGCAGTTTAGAAGGGAAGACAGGGTGGGGAGATACGCAGTATTTT
-,14,TRBV7-2,-,TRBJ1-1,CASSEGDPNTEAFF,TGTGCCAGCAGTGAGGGGGACCCGAACACTGAAGCTTTCTTT
TRBD1,14,TRBV20-1,few,TRBJ2-7,CSAREPGQGYEQYF,TGCAGTGCTAGAGAACCGGGACAGGGCTACGAGCAGTACTTC
TRBD2,14,TRBV11-2,-,TRBJ2-5,CASTRPRLAETQYF,TGTGCCAGCACCCGACCGAGACTAGCGGAGACCCAGTACTTC
-,12,TRBV5-1,once,TRBJ1-2,CASRAEGDGYTF,TGCGCCAGCAGGGCCGAGGGGGATGGCTACACCTTC
-,17,TRBV7-9,-,TRBJ1-6,CASSLKAPFGHNSPLHF,TGTGCCAGCAGCTTAAAGGCCCCCTTTGGCCATAATTCACCCCTCCACTTT
-,11,TRBV20-1,-,TRBJ2-1,CSAFHYNEQFF,TGCAGTGCTTTTCACTACAATGAGCAGTTCTTC
-,13,TRBV12-3/TRBV12-4,many,TRBJ1-5,CASSPGPNQPQHF,TGTGCCAGCAGTCCGGGCCCGAATCAGCCCCAGCATTTT
-,15,TRBV4-3,few,TRBJ2-1,CASSQDLGDGDEQFF,TGCGCCAGCAGCCAAGATTTAGGGGATGGCGATGAGCAGTTCTTC
TRBD1,15,TRBV20-1,-,TRBJ2-7,CSARGPGQETYEQYF,TGCAGTGCTAGAGGGCCGGGACAGGAGACCTACGAGCAGTACTTC
-,15,TRBV4-3,many,TRBJ1-6,CASSQEGDTDSPLHF,TGCGCCAGCAGCCAAGAGGGAGATACGGATTCACCCCTCCACTTT
TRBD1,12,TRBV5-6,-,TRBJ1-2,CASSSTTGLGTF,TGTGCCAGCAGCTCTACGACAGGGCTCGGCACCTTC
TRBD2,15,TRBV11-2,-,TRBJ2-7,CASSLLPSGAYEQYF,TGTGCCAGCAGCTTATTGCCTAGCGGTGCCTACGAGCAGTACTTC
TRBD2,15,TRBV20-1,few,TRBJ2-7,CSARELAGASYEQYF,TGCAGTGCTAGAGAACTAGCGGGAGCCTCCTACGAGCAGTACTTC
TRBD2,17,TRBV20-1,few,TRBJ2-1,CSARDPRTSGSLNEQFF,TGCAGTGCTAGAGATCCAAGGACTAGCGGGAGTCTCAATGAGCAGTTCTTC
TRBD1,20,TRBV6-2/TRBV6-3,few,TRBJ1-1,CASSYLSTGTEYVRNTEAFF,TGTGCCAGCAGTTACTTGTCAACCGGGACAGAGTACGTTCGAAACACTGAAGCTTTCTTT